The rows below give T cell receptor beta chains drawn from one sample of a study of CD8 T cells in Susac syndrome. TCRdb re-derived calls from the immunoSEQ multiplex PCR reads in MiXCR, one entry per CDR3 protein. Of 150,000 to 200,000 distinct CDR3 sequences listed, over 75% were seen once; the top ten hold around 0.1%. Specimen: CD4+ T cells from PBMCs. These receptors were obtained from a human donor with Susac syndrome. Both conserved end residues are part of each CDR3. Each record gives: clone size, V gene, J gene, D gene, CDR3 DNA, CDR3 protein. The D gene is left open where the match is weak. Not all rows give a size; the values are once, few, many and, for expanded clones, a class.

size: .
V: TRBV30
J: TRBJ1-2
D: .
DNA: TGTGCCTGGAGTAGTCGGGTTGGCTACACCTTC
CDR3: CAWSSRVGYTF

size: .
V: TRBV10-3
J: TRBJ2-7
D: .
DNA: TGTGCCATCAGTGGGTCCTACGAGCAGTACTTC
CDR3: CAISGSYEQYF

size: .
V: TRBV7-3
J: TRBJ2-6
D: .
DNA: TGTGCCAGCAGCTTATATAGTAACGTCCTGACTTTC
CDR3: CASSLYSNVLTF

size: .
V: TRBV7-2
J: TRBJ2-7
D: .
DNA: TGTGCCAGCAGCTTCCGGGACTCGAGCTCCTACGAGCAGTACTTC
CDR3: CASSFRDSSSYEQYF

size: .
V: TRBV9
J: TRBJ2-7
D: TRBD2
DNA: TGTGCCAGCAGCGCCGGGGAGGGGCAGCTCAACTCCTACGAGCAGTACTTC
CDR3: CASSAGEGQLNSYEQYF

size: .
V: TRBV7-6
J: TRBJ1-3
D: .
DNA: TGTGCCAGCAGCTTAGCGTTGGCAGGGACTGGAAACACCATATATTTT
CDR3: CASSLALAGTGNTIYF

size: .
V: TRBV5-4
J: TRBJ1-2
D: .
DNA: TGTGCCAGCAGCTTGGCCCGCGAGGAGCACTATGGCTACACCTTC
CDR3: CASSLAREEHYGYTF

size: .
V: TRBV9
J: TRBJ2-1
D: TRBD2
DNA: TGTGCCAGCAGCGAAACCGGGACTAGTGGATTCCCCTCGGAAAGGAATGAGCAGTTCTTC
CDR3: CASSETGTSGFPSERNEQFF

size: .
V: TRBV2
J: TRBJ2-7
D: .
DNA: TGTGCCGGCCGGGAGTCGTCGGCCGAGCAGTACTTC
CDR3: CAGRESSAEQYF

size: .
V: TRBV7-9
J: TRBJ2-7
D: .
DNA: TGTGCCAGCAGTGTAAGGGGAACCTACGAGCAGTACTTC
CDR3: CASSVRGTYEQYF

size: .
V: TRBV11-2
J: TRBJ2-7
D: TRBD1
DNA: TGTGCCAGCAGCCGGGACAGGGACTCCTACGAGCAGTACTTC
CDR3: CASSRDRDSYEQYF

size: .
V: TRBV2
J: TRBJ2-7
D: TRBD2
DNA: TGTGCCAGCGAGCGGGAGGTACACGAGCAGTACTTC
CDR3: CASEREVHEQYF

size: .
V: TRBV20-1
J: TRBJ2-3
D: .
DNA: TGCAGTGCTAGAGTTGAGGGGGCAGATACGCAGTATTTT
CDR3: CSARVEGADTQYF

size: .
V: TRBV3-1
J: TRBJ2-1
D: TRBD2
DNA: TGTGCCAGCAGCCAAGATATTGAGCTAGCGGGAAAGCAGTTCTTC
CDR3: CASSQDIELAGKQFF

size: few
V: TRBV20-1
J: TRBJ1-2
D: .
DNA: TGCAGTGCGGGGCGTGGGGGCTATGGCTACACCTTC
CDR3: CSAGRGGYGYTF

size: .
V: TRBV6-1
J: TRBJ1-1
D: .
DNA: TGTGCCAGCAGTTGGACCCAGAACACTGAAGCTTTCTTT
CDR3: CASSWTQNTEAFF

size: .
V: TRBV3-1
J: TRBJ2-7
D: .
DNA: TGTGCCAGCAGCCAAGTTATGGGATACGAGCAGTACTTC
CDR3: CASSQVMGYEQYF

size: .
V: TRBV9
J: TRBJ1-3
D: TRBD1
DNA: TGTGCCAGCAGCGGCGATGGGGGGACAGACTTATTCTCTGGAAACACCATATATTTT
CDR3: CASSGDGGTDLFSGNTIYF

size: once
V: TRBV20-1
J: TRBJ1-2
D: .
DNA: TGCAGTGCCGCGGGGACACGCCAGGAGGGCTACACCTTC
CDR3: CSAAGTRQEGYTF

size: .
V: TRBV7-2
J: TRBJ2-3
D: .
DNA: TGTGCCAGCAGCTTAGACACAGATACGCAGTATTTT
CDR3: CASSLDTDTQYF

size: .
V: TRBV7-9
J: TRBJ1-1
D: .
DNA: TGTGCCAGCAGCCCGGGGGGCGAAGCTTTCTTT
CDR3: CASSPGGEAFF

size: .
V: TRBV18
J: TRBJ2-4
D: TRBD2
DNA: TGTGCCAGCTCACCACCGGGGTTAGCGGGGAGTTTACTAGCCAAAAACATTCAGTACTTC
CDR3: CASSPPGLAGSLLAKNIQYF

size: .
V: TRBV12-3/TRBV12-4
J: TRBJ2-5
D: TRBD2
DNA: TGTGCCAGCACCGGGACTAGCGTTAGAGAGACCCAGTACTTC
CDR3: CASTGTSVRETQYF

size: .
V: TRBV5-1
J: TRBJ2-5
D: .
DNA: TGCGCCAGCAGCTCCGCCGGGACTCCCCAAGAGACCCAGTACTTC
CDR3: CASSSAGTPQETQYF

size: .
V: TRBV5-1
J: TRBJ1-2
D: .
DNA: TGCGCCAGCAGTCCCACCGGGGGGAACTATGGCTACACCTTC
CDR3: CASSPTGGNYGYTF

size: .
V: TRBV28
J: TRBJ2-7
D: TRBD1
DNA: TGTGCCAGCAGTCGGGACAGGGCTCCCTTCCCCTCCTACGAGCAGTACTTC
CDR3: CASSRDRAPFPSYEQYF

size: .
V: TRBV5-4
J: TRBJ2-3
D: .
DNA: TGTGCCAGCAGATTGTCGGGCACAGATACGCAGTATTTT
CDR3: CASRLSGTDTQYF

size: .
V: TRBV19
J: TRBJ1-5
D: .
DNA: TGTGCCAGTAGTATGAATGGGGCCATTAGCAATCAGCCCCAGCATTTT
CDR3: CASSMNGAISNQPQHF

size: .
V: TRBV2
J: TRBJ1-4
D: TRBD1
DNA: TGTGCCAGCAGGGGAGACAGGGGGCGATCCCTAAATGAAAAACTGTTTTTT
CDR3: CASRGDRGRSLNEKLFF

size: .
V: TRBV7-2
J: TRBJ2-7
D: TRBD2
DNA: TGTGCCAGCAGCTCCGTTAGCGGGAGGGCCTACGAGCAGTACTTC
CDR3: CASSSVSGRAYEQYF

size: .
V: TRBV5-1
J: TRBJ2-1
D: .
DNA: TGCGCCAGCAGCCTCTACATGTACGGGACAACCTACAATGAGCAGTTCTTC
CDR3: CASSLYMYGTTYNEQFF

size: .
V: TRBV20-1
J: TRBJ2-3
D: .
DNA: TGCAGTGCTAGACCAGCGGAGGGAGGAGATACGCAGTATTTT
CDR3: CSARPAEGGDTQYF

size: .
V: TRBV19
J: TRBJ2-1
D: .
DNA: TGTGCCAGTAGTACAGGACTGAATCTCTACAATGAGCAGTTCTTC
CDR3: CASSTGLNLYNEQFF

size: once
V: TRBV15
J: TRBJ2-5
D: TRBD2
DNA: TGTGCCACCAGCAGAGATCCCCTAGCGGGAGGAAGAGAGACCCAGTACTTC
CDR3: CATSRDPLAGGRETQYF

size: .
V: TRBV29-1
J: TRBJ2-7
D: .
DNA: TGCAGCGTTGCACCGAGGGGCAGTAACGAGCAGTACTTC
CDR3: CSVAPRGSNEQYF

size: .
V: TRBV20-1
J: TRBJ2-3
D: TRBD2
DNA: TGCAGTGCTCCCACCCTGTCTAGCGGGGGGCCCGCTACGCAGTATTTT
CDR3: CSAPTLSSGGPATQYF

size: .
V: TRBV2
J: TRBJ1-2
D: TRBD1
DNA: TGTGCCAGCAGTCACCGGGACAGGGAAGGCTACACCTTC
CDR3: CASSHRDREGYTF

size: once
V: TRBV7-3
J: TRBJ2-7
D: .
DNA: TGTGCCAGCAGCTTGGCAGGGGAGTACGAGCAGTACTTC
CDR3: CASSLAGEYEQYF

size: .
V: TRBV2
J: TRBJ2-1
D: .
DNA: TGTGCCAGCAGCCTTGAGGTCGGGGGGCAACAGTTCTTC
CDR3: CASSLEVGGQQFF

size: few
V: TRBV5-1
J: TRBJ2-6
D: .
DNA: TGCGCCAGCAGCTTGGCGACAGGCAACTCTGGGGCCAACGTCCTGACTTTC
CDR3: CASSLATGNSGANVLTF

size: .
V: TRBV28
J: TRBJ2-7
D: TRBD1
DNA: TGTGCCAGCAGTCCAAACCGGTTGGGACAGGGGTACGAGCAGTACTTC
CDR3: CASSPNRLGQGYEQYF

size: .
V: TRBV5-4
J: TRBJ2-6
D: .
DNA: TGTGCCAGCAGCTTGGTTGGGGACTTGACGAACGTCCTGACTTTC
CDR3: CASSLVGDLTNVLTF

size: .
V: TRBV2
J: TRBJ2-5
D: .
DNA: TGTGCCAGCAGTATACAGGGTTTAGGGGGCCAAGAGACCCAGTACTTC
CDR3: CASSIQGLGGQETQYF

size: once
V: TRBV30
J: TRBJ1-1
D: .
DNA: TGTGCCTGTCGTGGAGCTTCCTTTTCGAACACTGAAGCTTTCTTT
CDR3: CACRGASFSNTEAFF

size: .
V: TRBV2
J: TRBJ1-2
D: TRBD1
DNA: TGTGCCAGCAGTGCCTACCCTCGGGGCGGGACAGAAATGTCCACCTTC
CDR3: CASSAYPRGGTEMSTF

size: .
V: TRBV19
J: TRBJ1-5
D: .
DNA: TGTGCCAGTAGTGACACTAACAATCAGCCCCAGCATTTT
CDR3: CASSDTNNQPQHF